A single sample is the source of the 2 T cell receptor beta chains below, sequenced in a study of post-analysis software for immune sequencing data. Overall study results and limits: Patients had higher frequencies than controls of four to six TRBV segments, including TRBV5-6, TRBV5-1 and TRBV20-1.

Their antigens are not known. cDNA libraries of TCR beta carried unique molecular identifiers. From the PCR reads, TCRdb called clonotypes with MiXCR, one entry per CDR3 protein. The sample shows around 190,000 distinct CDR3 sequences, approximately 29% of them seen only once. Source material: blood. Source of these receptors: a girl aged 2 to 17 with multiple sclerosis.

With regard to this clonotype: Possible read error: a much larger clone is one base away. The chain joins TRBV20-1 to TRBJ2-5; 12 bases fit TRBD2. Germline V gives CDR1 DFQATT, CDR2 SNEGSKA (reference sequence). With V trimmed by 0 bases and J by 11 bases, 13 bases remained unmatched. The CDR3 covers 16 residues. The CDR3 is CSARDLELAGGGEQYF. CDR3 nucleotide sequence: TGCAGTGCTAGAGATTTGGAACTAGCGGGAGGCGGTGAGCAGTACTTC.

This clonotype was observed at least ten times. V is TRBV7-3 and J is TRBJ1-6; 7 nucleotides align to TRBD1. Germline-derived CDR1 and CDR2 are SGHTA and FQGTGA. CDR3 size: 14 residues. V shed 3 bases and J 10 bases; nucleotides not matched to a gene: 6. Written as DNA, the CDR3 is TGTGCCAGCAGCTTGCGACAGGGAGAATCACCCCTCCACTTT. Encoded protein: CASSLRQGESPLHF.